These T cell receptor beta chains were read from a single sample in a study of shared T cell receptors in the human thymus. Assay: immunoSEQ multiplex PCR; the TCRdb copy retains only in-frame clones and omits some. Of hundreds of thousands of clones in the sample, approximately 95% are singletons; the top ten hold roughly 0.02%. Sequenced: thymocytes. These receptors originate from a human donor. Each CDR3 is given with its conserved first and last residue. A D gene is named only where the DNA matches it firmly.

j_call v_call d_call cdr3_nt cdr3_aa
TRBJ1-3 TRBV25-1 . TGTGCCAGCAGTGAGGGGGACTCTCGCTCTGGAGGAAACACCATATATTTT CASSEGDSRSGGNTIYF
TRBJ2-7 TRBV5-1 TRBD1 TGCGCCAGCTGCTTGGACAGGGGCTACGAGCAGTACTTC CASCLDRGYEQYF
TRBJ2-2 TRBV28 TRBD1 TGTGCCAGCAGTTTATCCCCCCTTTTGGGACAGTACACCGGGGAGCTGTTTTTT CASSLSPLLGQYTGELFF
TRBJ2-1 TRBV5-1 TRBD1 TGCGCCAGCAGCTTTGACCACAGGGGGAAGGATGTGTATGAGCAGTTCTTC CASSFDHRGKDVYEQFF
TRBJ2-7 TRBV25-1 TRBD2 TGTGCCAGCAGTCAAGGGACTAGCGGAGGAAGCTCCTACGAGCAGTACTTC CASSQGTSGGSSYEQYF
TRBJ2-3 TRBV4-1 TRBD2 TGCGCCAGCAGCCAAGATCAGGCGGGAGGGCCAGATACGCAGTATTTT CASSQDQAGGPDTQYF
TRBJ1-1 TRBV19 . TGTGCCAGTAGTATAGACCGGCCCCAGGGGATGAACACTGAAGCTTTCTTT CASSIDRPQGMNTEAFF
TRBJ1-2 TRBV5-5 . TGTGCCAGCAGCTTGAGTTTTACAGGGAAAAACTATGGCTACACCTTC CASSLSFTGKNYGYTF
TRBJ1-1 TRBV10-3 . TGTGCCATCAGTGAGGGATCCGTGGTCATGAACACTGAAGCTTTCTTT CAISEGSVVMNTEAFF
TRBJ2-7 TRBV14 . TGTGCCAGCAGCATACAGGGAGACGAGCAGTACTTC CASSIQGDEQYF
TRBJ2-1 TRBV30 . TGTGCCTGTAGCGGTGAGCAGTTCTTC CACSGEQFF
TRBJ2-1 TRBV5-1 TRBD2 TGCGCCAGCAGCTCCAGACTAGCGGGAGATTATGAGCAGTTCTTC CASSSRLAGDYEQFF
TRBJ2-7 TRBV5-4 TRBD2 TGTGCCAGCAGCTCGGTAGCGGGAGGAATCTTCTACGAGCAGTACTTC CASSSVAGGIFYEQYF
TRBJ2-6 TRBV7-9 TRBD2 TGTGCCAGCAGCGACGATCTAGCGGGAGTTTCCCCTGGGGCCAACGTCCTGACTTTC CASSDDLAGVSPGANVLTF
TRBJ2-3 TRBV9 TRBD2 TGTGCCAGCAGCGAGCGATCAAGCCTAGCGGGAGATGTAAATACGCAGTATTTT CASSERSSLAGDVNTQYF
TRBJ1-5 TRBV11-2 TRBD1 TGTGCCAGCAGCTTAGGCAGGGGGCTCAATCAGCCCCAGCATTTT CASSLGRGLNQPQHF
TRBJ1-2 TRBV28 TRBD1 TGTGCCAGCAGTAGATTACAGGGGGCTGGGAACTATGGCTACACCTTC CASSRLQGAGNYGYTF
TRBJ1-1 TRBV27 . TGTGCCAGCAGTTTTCGTCGGCCCGGAGGGACTCGGAGCACTGAAGCTTTCTTT CASSFRRPGGTRSTEAFF
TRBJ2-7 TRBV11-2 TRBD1 TGTGCCAGCAGCTTAGCTCCGGGACAGGATCTCAACTACGAGCAGTACTTC CASSLAPGQDLNYEQYF
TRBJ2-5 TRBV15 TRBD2 TGTGCCACCAGCAGAGGGGTCTTTACGGGGGGGACCCAGTACTTC CATSRGVFTGGTQYF
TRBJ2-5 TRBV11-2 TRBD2 TGTGCCAGCAGCTTACGCGGGAGGGAGGAGACCCAGTACTTC CASSLRGREETQYF
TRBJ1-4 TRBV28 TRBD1 TGTGCCAGCAGGCCCGACAGGGGATGGACTAATGAAAAACTGTTTTTT CASRPDRGWTNEKLFF
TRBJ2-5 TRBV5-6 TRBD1 TGTGCCAGCAGCCCCCAGGGGGCGCGTGGGACCCAGTACTTC CASSPQGARGTQYF
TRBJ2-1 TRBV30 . TGTGCCTGGAGAGCCCCAAGCGGAAGCTCCTACAATGAGCAGTTCTTC CAWRAPSGSSYNEQFF
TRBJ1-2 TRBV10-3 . TGTGCCATCAGGGGTCCAGGGAACTATGGCTACACCTTC CAIRGPGNYGYTF
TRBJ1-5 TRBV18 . TGTGCCAGCTCGTCACTCGATCAGCCCCAGCATTTT CASSSLDQPQHF
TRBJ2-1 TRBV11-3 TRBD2 TGTGCCAGCAGCTGGGGGGGACCCTACAATGAGCAGTTCTTC CASSWGGPYNEQFF
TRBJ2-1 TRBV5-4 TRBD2 TGTGCCAGCAGCTTGATCCCCACTAGCGGCGATGAGCAGTTCTTC CASSLIPTSGDEQFF
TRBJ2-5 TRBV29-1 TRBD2 TGCAGCGTGGCGACAGTAGCGGGAGGAGAGACCCAGTACTTC CSVATVAGGETQYF
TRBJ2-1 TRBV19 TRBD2 TGTGCCAGTAGTATAAAGACTAGCGGGAGAGTCAAGGGAGTTCGGCAGTTCTTC CASSIKTSGRVKGVRQFF
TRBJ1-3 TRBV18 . TGTGCCAGCTCACCCTTATTGACAGCGTCTGGAAACACCATATATTTT CASSPLLTASGNTIYF
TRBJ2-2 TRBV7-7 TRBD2 TGTGCCAGCAGCCGCCTTCCGGGACTAGCGGGAGGGACCGGGGAGCTGTTTTTT CASSRLPGLAGGTGELFF
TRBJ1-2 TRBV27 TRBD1 TGTGCCAGCAGTCCCAGGGGGCCTAACTATGGCTACACCTTC CASSPRGPNYGYTF
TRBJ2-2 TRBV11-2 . TGTGCCAGCAGCCCCGACCACCCCCCCGGGGAGCTGTTTTTT CASSPDHPPGELFF
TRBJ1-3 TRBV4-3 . TGCGCCAGCAGCCGAAGGCAGAGGGTGAGGGGCAGAAACACCATATATTTT CASSRRQRVRGRNTIYF